This T cell receptor beta chain was profiled in a study of control samples from healthy donors and cancer patients. From germline, CDR1 is MNHEY and CDR2 SMNVEV (reference sequence). Trimming took off 4 bases at V and 1 base at J, with 11 bases between the two ends. The CDR3 covers 15 residues. The assay was immunoSEQ multiplex PCR, and TCRdb's table has in-frame clones only and misses some. This table holds some 57,000 clones, approximately 96% found once. Sequenced sample: blood. The receptor was derived from a woman in her twenties or thirties in good health. This sequence joins TRBV27 and TRBJ2-1, with a tentative D call TRBD2 (6 bases). The CDR3 DNA reads as TGTGCCAGCAGTTCTCGACTAGTTTCCTACAATGAGCAGTTCTTC. Protein: CASSSRLVSYNEQFF.